This is a list of T cell receptor beta chains from one sample in a study of technical replicates of blood from several donors. Libraries were prepared by immunoSEQ multiplex PCR; TCRdb keeps only in-frame clonotypes and omits some of them. The sample has 60,000 to 75,000 clones; just under 90% are singletons. Sequencing was carried out using PBMCs. These receptors were collected from a human donor in good health. Some clones in this sample may be carry-over from other donors' samples. Both conserved end residues are part of each CDR3. A D gene is named only where the DNA matches it firmly. The size of a clone is reported for some rows only, either as once, few or many, or as a class for expanded clones.

V: TRBV11-2
D: TRBD1
size: NA
J: TRBJ2-5
DNA: TGTGCCAGCACCTGGGACAGGGATGAGACCCAGTACTTC
CDR3: CASTWDRDETQYF

V: TRBV6-5
D: NA
size: once
J: TRBJ1-2
DNA: TGTGCCAGCAGTTACGTGGGTGGGCTTGGCTACACCTTC
CDR3: CASSYVGGLGYTF

V: TRBV5-1
D: TRBD1
size: NA
J: TRBJ1-1
DNA: TGCGCCAGCAGTACCGGGACAGGGGGGACTGAAGCTTTCTTT
CDR3: CASSTGTGGTEAFF

V: TRBV15
D: NA
size: NA
J: TRBJ1-5
DNA: TGTGCCACCAGCAGCCACCTGGAGGCTCAGCCCCAGCATTTT
CDR3: CATSSHLEAQPQHF

V: TRBV6-5
D: NA
size: NA
J: TRBJ2-7
DNA: TGTGCCAGCAGTAGCACCGAGAGGTCCTACGAGCAGTACTTC
CDR3: CASSSTERSYEQYF

V: TRBV11-2
D: TRBD1
size: NA
J: TRBJ1-6
DNA: TGTGCCAGCAGCTCTCTCCGACAGGGCCATAATTCACCCCTCCACTTT
CDR3: CASSSLRQGHNSPLHF

V: TRBV6-9
D: NA
size: NA
J: TRBJ2-3
DNA: TGTGCCAGCAGTTATGGCAAGTTTGGGGGCAACACAGATACGCAGTATTTT
CDR3: CASSYGKFGGNTDTQYF

V: TRBV2
D: NA
size: NA
J: TRBJ1-4
DNA: TGTGCCAGCAGATTGGAACAGCTGAATGAAAAACTGTTTTTT
CDR3: CASRLEQLNEKLFF

V: TRBV5-4
D: TRBD1
size: NA
J: TRBJ1-1
DNA: TGTGCCAGCAGCTCCGTCGACAGGGGGAACTTAGAAGCTTTCTTT
CDR3: CASSSVDRGNLEAFF

V: TRBV9
D: TRBD2
size: NA
J: TRBJ2-1
DNA: TGTGCCAGCAGCGAACTAGCGGTCAATGAGCAGTTCTTC
CDR3: CASSELAVNEQFF

V: TRBV6-1
D: NA
size: NA
J: TRBJ1-4
DNA: TGTGCCAGCAGTGGCCGTAGTCGGGTTAATGAAAAACTGTTTTTT
CDR3: CASSGRSRVNEKLFF

V: TRBV7-2
D: NA
size: NA
J: TRBJ2-3
DNA: TGTGCCAGCAGCTTACAGGGAAATACGCAGTATTTT
CDR3: CASSLQGNTQYF

V: TRBV11-2
D: TRBD1
size: NA
J: TRBJ2-3
DNA: TGTGCCAGCAGCTTAGTATATCTGTACAGGGGGAGAGGATCAGATACGCAGTATTTT
CDR3: CASSLVYLYRGRGSDTQYF

V: TRBV27
D: NA
size: NA
J: TRBJ2-5
DNA: TGTGCCAGCAGGTACTTAGAGGAAGAGACCCAGTACTTC
CDR3: CASRYLEEETQYF

V: TRBV5-1
D: NA
size: NA
J: TRBJ2-1
DNA: TGCGCCAGCAGCTTGAGTGGCGGAACCTACAATGAGCAGTTCTTC
CDR3: CASSLSGGTYNEQFF

V: TRBV11-2
D: NA
size: NA
J: TRBJ2-2
DNA: TGTGCCAGCAGCCCGCGGGGCACCGGGGAGCTGTTTTTT
CDR3: CASSPRGTGELFF

V: TRBV7-7
D: NA
size: NA
J: TRBJ2-1
DNA: TGTGCCAGCAGCTTAGCGACTAGTAAGGGTGGTGAGCAGTTCTTC
CDR3: CASSLATSKGGEQFF

V: TRBV7-9
D: NA
size: NA
J: TRBJ2-7
DNA: TGTGCCAGCAGTCCCTTCTACGAGCAGTACTTC
CDR3: CASSPFYEQYF

V: TRBV6-4
D: TRBD2
size: NA
J: TRBJ2-1
DNA: TGTGCCAGCAGTGACCTCCCTAGCGGGAGGGGTGAGCAGTTCTTC
CDR3: CASSDLPSGRGEQFF

V: TRBV6-5
D: TRBD2
size: NA
J: TRBJ2-7
DNA: TGTGCCAGCAGTTTGAACCCGACTAGCGGGTCCTTGGAGCAGTACTTC
CDR3: CASSLNPTSGSLEQYF

V: TRBV6-6
D: TRBD1
size: once
J: TRBJ1-2
DNA: TGTGCCAGCAGTACCAGGACAGGGGCCGGCTACACCTTC
CDR3: CASSTRTGAGYTF

V: TRBV7-8
D: TRBD2
size: NA
J: TRBJ2-1
DNA: TGTGCCAGCAGCTTACGGCCTAGCGGGAGTAGTGAGCAGTTCTTC
CDR3: CASSLRPSGSSEQFF

V: TRBV10-1
D: TRBD2
size: NA
J: TRBJ2-2
DNA: TGCGCCAGCAGGCGAGGGCTAGCGGGAGGTTGTAGCACCGGGGAGCTGTTTTTT
CDR3: CASRRGLAGGCSTGELFF

V: TRBV7-9
D: TRBD2
size: NA
J: TRBJ2-7
DNA: TGTGCCAGCAGCTTCGCTAGCGGACGAACCTACGAGCAGTACTTC
CDR3: CASSFASGRTYEQYF

V: TRBV30
D: TRBD2
size: NA
J: TRBJ2-3
DNA: TGTGCCTGGTCCCCCGGGACTAGCGTAACAGATACGCAGTATTTT
CDR3: CAWSPGTSVTDTQYF

V: TRBV6-1
D: NA
size: NA
J: TRBJ1-1
DNA: TGTGCCAGCAGTGAAGCGCTTCGTATAGGGAGGGGGACTGAAGCTTTCTTT
CDR3: CASSEALRIGRGTEAFF

V: TRBV10-3
D: NA
size: once
J: TRBJ2-3
DNA: TGTGCCATCAGTGAGTCACAGGCGAGCACAGATACGCAGTATTTT
CDR3: CAISESQASTDTQYF

V: TRBV7-2
D: NA
size: NA
J: TRBJ2-7
DNA: TGTGCCAGCAGCCACCCTCCGCCAGCCTACGAGCAGTACTTC
CDR3: CASSHPPPAYEQYF

V: TRBV4-2
D: NA
size: NA
J: TRBJ2-5
DNA: TGTGCCAGCAGCCAAGAAACAGGGATGTCCGAGACCCAGTACTTC
CDR3: CASSQETGMSETQYF

V: TRBV7-8
D: TRBD2
size: NA
J: TRBJ2-1
DNA: TGTGCCAGCAGCCTGACTAGCGGCACCTCCGCGGAGCAGTTCTTC
CDR3: CASSLTSGTSAEQFF

V: TRBV5-1
D: TRBD2
size: NA
J: TRBJ2-5
DNA: TGCGCCAGCAGCGAACTTCTAGCGGGAGTCGAGACCCAGTACTTC
CDR3: CASSELLAGVETQYF

V: TRBV19
D: NA
size: once
J: TRBJ1-2
DNA: TGTGCCAGTACAAAGACAGACAACTATGGCTACACCTTC
CDR3: CASTKTDNYGYTF

V: TRBV4-2
D: TRBD2
size: NA
J: TRBJ2-7
DNA: TGTGCCAGCAGCCCAACGACTAGCGGGGGTAGCTCCTACGAGCAGTACTTC
CDR3: CASSPTTSGGSSYEQYF

V: TRBV6-1
D: TRBD1
size: few
J: TRBJ1-5
DNA: TGTGCCAGCAGTGAACAGGGGGGCAATCAGCCCCAGCATTTT
CDR3: CASSEQGGNQPQHF